This section outlines one T cell receptor beta chain sequence together with its context. The sample belongs to a study of blood T cell repertoires in COVID-19. Germline CDR1 KGHSH, CDR2 LQKENI. This CDR3 has 14 amino acids. The V end was cut by 3 bases, the J end by 1 base, with 10 bases between. Clones were sequenced by immunoSEQ multiplex PCR, and TCRdb holds only the in-frame ones, with some missing. This sample yields hundreds of thousands of clones, of which more than 85% are seen a single time; roughly 1.6% belongs to the top ten. The sequencing input was PBMCs or T cells enriched from blood (not recorded which). This clonotype originated in a woman between 45 and 65 years old who had recovered from COVID-19. This chain joins TRBV18 and TRBJ2-7; D not certain. CDR3: CASSPGYNSYEQYF. CDR3 DNA: TGTGCCAGCTCACCGGGCTACAATTCCTACGAGCAGTACTTC.